This is a list of T cell receptor beta chains from one sample in a study of T cell repertoires in cytomegalovirus infection. Their antigen targets remain unknown. TCRdb independently ran MiXCR on the reads; one entry per CDR3 protein. The sample yields a few hundred thousand distinct CDR3 sequences, around 25% seen once. Sequences were derived from cultured PBMCs, sampled from culture after CMV antigen stimulation. These receptors came from a human donor in good health (CMV status not recorded). Some clones in this sample may be carry-over from other donors' samples. Both conserved end residues are part of each CDR3. Fields, in order: clone size, V gene, J gene, D gene, CDR3 DNA, CDR3 protein. D genes are given only for firm matches. Clone size is stated in some rows and not others, as once, few, many or a class when expanded.

>few|TRBV3-1|TRBJ2-3|TRBD2
TGTGCCAGCAGCATAGGGAGGGCAGATACGCAGTATTTT
CASSIGRADTQYF
>NA|TRBV7-2|TRBJ1-2|NA
TGTGCCAGCAGCTTAGAGGGGCCTGGCTACACCTTC
CASSLEGPGYTF
>NA|TRBV19|TRBJ2-5|NA
TGTGCCAGTAGTAGCGGACTACTACAAGAGACCCAGTACTTC
CASSSGLLQETQYF
>NA|TRBV7-9|TRBJ2-5|TRBD1
TGTGCCAGCACCCGGACAGGCGCTCAAGAGACCCAGTACTTC
CASTRTGAQETQYF
>many|TRBV7-8|TRBJ2-7|TRBD2
TGTGCCAGCAGCCCCCAGCGGGACCACGAGCAGTACTTC
CASSPQRDHEQYF
>few|TRBV7-6|TRBJ2-4|NA
TGTGCCAGCAGCTTAGCGGAGGCCTCTCGAACCAAAAACATTCAGTACTTC
CASSLAEASRTKNIQYF
>few|TRBV19|TRBJ2-1|NA
TGTGCCAGTACTGATTTACGATGGAATGAGCAGTTCTTC
CASTDLRWNEQFF
>few|TRBV6-6|TRBJ1-3|NA
TGTGCCAGCAGTTACTCGATGGGGCATGGAAACACCATATATTTT
CASSYSMGHGNTIYF
>NA|TRBV5-1|TRBJ2-1|NA
TGCGCCAGCAGCTTGGACGAGGGCTACAATGAGCAGTTCTTC
CASSLDEGYNEQFF
>NA|TRBV6-2/TRBV6-3|TRBJ1-4|NA
TGTGCCAGCATGGACGGCAGGATAATTGCAACTAATGAAAAACTGTTTTTT
CASMDGRIIATNEKLFF